This TCR beta chain derives from a study of identical twins. Study-level findings and limits: Memory repertoires lacked the insertion deficit that abundant cord blood beta clonotypes showed.

TCRdb re-called the 5' RACE reads with MiXCR, one entry per CDR3 protein. Seen here are around 500,000 distinct CDR3 sequences, 13% to 15% observed once, and the top ten hold approximately 0.52%. In this sample, this clonotype turned up a few times. What it binds is not known. The CDR3 extends over 14 amino acids. The germline gives CDR1 MNHNS, CDR2 SASEGT. The germline V and J ends were trimmed by 7 bases and 6 bases, with 16 bases remaining between them. This same sample was also part of a study on yellow fever vaccine responses in identical twins. As reported in that work: Twins reportedly appeared to share part of their vaccine T cell response while keeping part individual.

The sequence came from a woman younger than 30 in good health. This chain connects TRBV6-1 to TRBJ2-1; D is possibly TRBD1 or TRBD2 (7 bases each). The specimen sequenced was CD4+ T cells sorted from blood. CDR3: CASMRQGGANEQFF. The CDR3 region has the DNA TGTGCCAGCATGCGGCAGGGGGGGGCCAATGAGCAGTTCTTC.